The 12 T cell receptor beta chains in this list originate from one sample, sequenced in a study of T cell repertoires in cytomegalovirus infection. These receptors' targets are unknown. TCRdb itself ran the reads through MiXCR, one entry per CDR3 protein. The table records around 500,000 distinct CDR3 sequences, 40% to 50% of them present only once. Sample: cultured PBMCs, taken from culture after CMV antigen stimulation. The receptors shown here come from a human donor in good health (CMV status not recorded). Some clones in this sample may be carry-over from other donors' samples.

V usage is TRBV7-6 and J usage is TRBJ2-7, with 11 nucleotides matching TRBD1. Germline lookup yields CDR1 SGHVS and CDR2 FNYEAQ. The CDR3 runs to 13 residues. With 4 bases clipped from V and 5 bases from J, the junction kept 1 base outside the gene matches. The CDR3, as DNA: TGTGCCAGCAGCTCGGGACAGGGGGACGAGCAGTACTTC. This codes for CASSSGQGDEQYF. Full variable domain (remainder filled in from reference TRBV7-6 and TRBJ2-7): GAGVSQSPRYKVTKRGQDVALRCDPISGHVSLYWYRQALGQGPEFLTYFNYEAQQDKSGLPNDRFSAERPEGSISTLTIQRTEQRDSAMYRCASSSGQGDEQYFGPGTRLTVT.

This clonotype was observed a handful of times. The chain is built from TRBV7-9 and TRBJ2-2, with 7 bases fitting TRBD1. The trim removed 6 bases at V and 5 bases at J, leaving 9 bases unmatched. The CDR3 covers 15 residues. The germline V gene encodes CDR1 SEHNR and CDR2 FQNEAQ (reference sequence). CDR3 sequence: CASSSSTGRTGELFF. As DNA, the CDR3 is TGTGCCAGCAGTTCCTCGACAGGGCGGACCGGGGAGCTGTTTTTT.

V gene TRBV7-2 combines with J gene TRBJ1-5, with D perhaps TRBD1 (6 bases). The V end lost 4 bases, the J end lost 6 bases, and 13 bases lay between the germline ends. Germline CDR1 SGHTA, CDR2 FQGNSA. This CDR3 contains 14 residues. The CDR3 DNA follows: TGTGCCAGCAGCTCCCGGGGGCGGAGTCAGCCCCAGCATTTT. It translates to CASSSRGRSQPQHF.

Regarding this clonotype: The junction does not match germline at one end; this may be a read error. The chain carries TRBV5-3 and TRBJ2-7; 7 bases match TRBD1. TRBV5-3 is an ORF for which the function is uncertain. The CDR3 sequence is 16 residues long. CDR3 nucleotides: TGTGCCAGCAGCTCGTGGTTCGACAGGGCCCCCCACGAGCAGTACTTC. Translated, it gives CASSSWFDRAPHEQYF.

The CDR3: CASSLPLDTGELFF. DNA for the CDR3: TGCGCCAGCAGCTTACCTTTAGACACCGGGGAGCTGTTTTTT. This chain connects TRBV5-1 to TRBJ2-2; no reliable D call. Trimming left V 2 bases short and J 3 bases short, with 8 bases between. This CDR3 comprises 14 residues. The V gene's germline CDR1 is SGHRS and CDR2 YFSETQ.

With respect to this clonotype: The germline gene is not matched at one end of the junction; a read error may be the cause. V is TRBV15 and J is TRBJ2-7, with D perhaps assigned TRBD1 or TRBD2 (6 bases each). The CDR3 consists of 12 residues. The germline CDR1 and CDR2 sequences are LNHNV and YYDKDF (reference sequence). This chain's CDR3 is CATSAGGQTRSF. Written as DNA, the CDR3 is TGTGCCACCAGCGCTGGGGGGCAAACTAGGTCCTTC.

This clonotype was detected a few times. The chain combines TRBV28 with TRBJ2-2; D tentatively reads TRBD1 or TRBD2 (5 bases each). The germline CDR1 and CDR2 sequences are MDHEN and SYDVKM. This CDR3 has 12 amino acids. V lost 6 bases, J lost 10 bases, and 12 bases lay in between. This CDR3 is CASRGELLELFF. In DNA form, the CDR3 reads TGTGCCAGCAGGGGGGAGCTTTTGGAGCTGTTTTTT. Full variable domain (outside the CDR3, taken from reference TRBV28 and TRBJ2-2): DVKVTQSSRYLVKRTGEKVFLECVQDMDHENMFWYRQDPGLGLRLIYFSYDVKMKEKGDIPEGYSVSREKKERFSLILESASTNQTSMYLCASRGELLELFFGEGSRLTVL.

V gene TRBV6-2 or TRBV6-3 combines with J gene TRBJ1-5, with 7 bases fitting TRBD1. The CDR3 contains 16 residues. After removal of 0 bases from V and 3 bases from J, the junction contained 5 bases not matched to a gene. The germline V gene encodes CDR1 MNHEY and CDR2 SVGEGT. CDR3 protein: CASSYSEGAYNQPQHF. In DNA form, the CDR3 reads TGTGCCAGCAGTTACTCGGAGGGGGCTTACAATCAGCCCCAGCATTTT.

This rearrangement joins TRBV7-9 to TRBJ2-5; 13 bases line up with TRBD2. V trimming: 4 bases; J trimming: 3 bases; junction bases outside the gene matches: 14. The CDR3 totals 19 residues. Germline V CDR1 and CDR2: SEHNR, FQNEAQ (reference sequence). CDR3 in DNA: TGTGCCAGCAGCTCAACCACTCGTGGACTAGCGGGAGTTAAAGAGACCCAGTACTTC. Amino acid sequence: CASSSTTRGLAGVKETQYF.

This clonotype was observed a few times. As DNA, the CDR3 is TGTGCCAGCAGCGCCCCGGGGGCAGCCCTATATGGCTACACCTTC. This codes for CASSAPGAALYGYTF. The chain combines TRBV28 with TRBJ1-2; D might be TRBD1 (6 bases). Germline values: CDR1 MDHEN, CDR2 SYDVKM. V lost 6 bases and J 5 bases, leaving 19 bases between the germline ends. There are 15 residues in the CDR3.

This clonotype turned up a few times. CDR3 coding DNA: TGTGCCAGCAGCTTAGCCCTTACCGGGGATGGAAACACCATATATTTT. Its protein product is CASSLALTGDGNTIYF. This rearrangement joins TRBV7-2 to TRBJ1-3; D is unresolved. CDR1 and CDR2 (germline): SGHTA, FQGNSA. Trimming shortened V by 0 bases and J by 3 bases, and 12 bases separated the two germline ends. This CDR3 is 16 amino acids long.

V gene TRBV18 combines with J gene TRBJ1-2; the D gene is possibly TRBD1 (5 bases). CDR3 length: 13 residues. Germline V gene lookup returns CDR1 KGHSH and CDR2 LQKENI. V was shortened by 2 bases and J by 7 bases, with 11 bases between the two germline ends. In DNA, the CDR3 is TGTGCCAGCTCACCATCCCAGGGAATTGGCTACACCTTC. This gives the protein CASSPSQGIGYTF.